Following are 11 T cell receptor beta chains from one sample sequenced in a study of blood T cell repertoires in COVID-19. This table comes from immunoSEQ multiplex PCR, and its TCRdb copy is limited to in-frame clones, with some not included. The table records fewer than 400,000 clones, around 86% of them present only once. Sequencing was performed on peripheral blood. The receptors originated from a human donor in a cohort sampled during active COVID-19.

The rearrangement links TRBV2 to TRBJ1-1, with D perhaps matching TRBD1 (5 bases). CDR1 is SNHLY and CDR2 is FYNNEI in the germline V gene. Trimming removed 6 bases at V and 5 bases at J, with 25 bases between. The CDR3 has 17 amino acids. Here the CDR3 DNA reads TGTGCCAGCAGACCTACCGGGGGGGTCTTTCGAGGTACTGAAGCTTTCTTT. Its protein is CASRPTGGVFRGTEAFF.

The CDR3 sequence: CASSLGQYSSPLHF. For the CDR3, the DNA is TGCGCCAGCAGCTTGGGACAGTACAGTTCACCCCTCCACTTT. This chain joins TRBV5-1 and TRBJ1-6, with D perhaps TRBD1 (5 bases). The V and J ends lost 0 bases and 9 bases respectively, with 10 bases between them. The CDR3 loop spans 14 amino acids. The germline V gene has CDR1 SGHRS and CDR2 YFSETQ.

V is TRBV11-2 and J is TRBJ2-7; no clear D. The germline V gene encodes CDR1 SGHAT and CDR2 FQNNGV. V lost 1 base and J lost 2, with 12 bases in between. This CDR3 is built from 15 residues. The CDR3 DNA reads as TGTGCCAGCAGCTTAGGGGCCGTCTACCCCTACGAGCAGTACTTC. This codes for CASSLGAVYPYEQYF.

The chain uses TRBV19 and TRBJ1-4, with D uncertain. Germline assignment: CDR1 LNHDA and CDR2 SQIVND (reference sequence). The germline V and J ends were trimmed by 7 bases and 0 bases, with 12 bases remaining between them. This CDR3 is built from 15 residues. The CDR3 DNA reads as TGTGCCAGTACCCCGGGTGCAGCAACTAATGAAAAACTGTTTTTT. Its translation: CASTPGAATNEKLFF.

The chain recombines TRBV4-1 with TRBJ2-2, with TRBD2 matching over 7 bases. Germline V CDR1 and CDR2: MGHRA, YSYEKL. This CDR3 is built from 17 residues. Trimming at V came to 3 bases and at J to 3 bases, leaving 10 bases not matched to a gene. The CDR3 region has the DNA TGCGCCAGCAGCCACCCCAATGGACGGGGGGACACCGGGGAGCTGTTTTTT. Amino acid sequence: CASSHPNGRGDTGELFF.

The rearrangement joins TRBV5-1 to TRBJ1-4; D unclear. This CDR3 comprises 16 residues. The germline V and J ends were trimmed by 0 bases and 4 bases, with 13 bases remaining between them. The germline gives CDR1 SGHRS, CDR2 YFSETQ. The CDR3 region is CASSLGRGQVNEKLFF. In DNA form, the CDR3 reads TGCGCCAGCAGCTTGGGTCGTGGCCAGGTTAATGAAAAACTGTTTTTT.

The table lists this clone with a count of one. The rearrangement links TRBV25-1 to TRBJ2-3; 13 positions agree with TRBD2. Germline CDR1 is MGHDK and CDR2 is SYGVNS. The CDR3 contains 16 residues. The J segment lost 6 bases and the V segment lost 2 bases, leaving 5 bases of the junction unmatched. This CDR3 reads CASSEGTSGRGDTQYF. The CDR3 DNA reads TGTGCCAGCAGTGAAGGAACTAGCGGGAGGGGGGATACGCAGTATTTT.

This clone appeared a single time. J is TRBJ2-1 and V is TRBV11-3, with TRBD1 matching over 10 bases. J gave up 8 bases and V 4 bases, and 8 bases lay outside the gene matches. The CDR3 contains 15 residues. Germline V lookup: CDR1 SGHNT, CDR2 YENEEA. The CDR3 sequence is CASSYGQGVVDEQFF. In DNA, the CDR3 is TGTGCCAGCAGCTATGGACAGGGGGTGGTCGATGAGCAGTTCTTC.

The CDR3 sequence: CASSQGTPPTSNIQYF. CDR3 bases: TGTGCCAGCAGCCAAGGGACTCCGCCAACCAGTAACATTCAGTACTTC. The rearrangement joins TRBV3-1 (or the pseudogene TRBV3-2) to TRBJ2-4, with D possibly TRBD2 on 5 matching bases. Trimming left V 1 base short and J 7 bases short, with 17 bases between. Germline V gene data show CDR1 as LGHDT and CDR2 as YNNKEL (reference sequence). The CDR3 is 16 residues long.

This rearrangement joins TRBV5-1 to TRBJ2-6; D call uncertain. The V gene's germline CDR1 is SGHRS and CDR2 YFSETQ. This CDR3 is 18 amino acids long. V dropped 1 base and J dropped 0 bases, with 14 bases sitting between them. Written as DNA, the CDR3 is TGCGCCAGCAGCTTGTCTGAGAGGCTACGCTCTGGGGCCAACGTCCTGACTTTC. It specifies CASSLSERLRSGANVLTF.

The sample holds a few counts of this clone. The chain recombines TRBV24-1 with TRBJ1-4; 7 bases line up with TRBD1. V was clipped by 4 bases and J by 5 bases; unmatched bases: 6. The germline gives CDR1 KGHDR, CDR2 SFDVKD. This CDR3 comprises 15 residues. CDR3 bases: TGTGCCACCAGTGACGGAGGGGGCCGGAATGAAAAACTGTTTTTT. It yields the protein CATSDGGGRNEKLFF.